A single sample gave rise to the 26 T cell receptor beta chains below, sequenced in a study of T cells in Graves' hyperthyroidism and ophthalmopathy. RNA transcripts gave rise to amplified TCR beta CDR3 regions. Primed by the HTBI set, a first-round RT-PCR was run on the TCR CDR3. TCRdb reprocessed the multiplex PCR reads via MiXCR and lists one record per CDR3 protein. The table lists 750,000 to 900,000 distinct CDR3 sequences, 38% of them singletons. The sequencing input was blood. The receptors were gathered from a man between 18 and 29 years old with Graves' hyperthyroidism.

This clonotype was seen more than once but under ten times. J is TRBJ1-1 and V is TRBV6-6; D remains unclear. Trimming shortened V by 8 bases and J by 0 bases, and 4 bases separated the two germline ends. CDR3 length: 11 residues. CDR1 and CDR2 from the germline V gene are MNHNY and SVGAGI (reference sequence). CDR3 bases: TGTGCCAGCGAGTTGAACACTGAAGCTTTCTTT. Residues: CASELNTEAFF.

The chain carries TRBV19 and TRBJ2-7; 8 nucleotides match TRBD1. Looked up from germline, CDR1 is LNHDA and CDR2 is SQIVND (reference sequence). Trimming cost V 10 bases and J 7 bases; bases outside gene matches: 9. This CDR3 comprises 12 residues. CDR3 region: CATGTGGVEQYF. As DNA, the CDR3 is TGTGCCACCGGGACAGGAGGGGTTGAGCAGTACTTC.

The gene calls are TRBV9 and TRBJ2-2, with 7 bases fitting TRBD2. This CDR3 comprises 15 residues. With 4 bases clipped from V and 4 bases from J, the junction kept 7 bases outside the gene matches. In germline, CDR1 is SGDLS, CDR2 YYNGEE. CDR3 sequence reads: CASSRMGGGTGELFF. For the CDR3, the DNA is TGTGCCAGCAGCCGAATGGGGGGGGGCACCGGGGAGCTGTTTTTT.

This clonotype was seen repeatedly, ten times or more. V usage is TRBV6-5 and J usage is TRBJ2-7; 8 nucleotides agree with TRBD1. The CDR3 contains 11 residues. Germline V lookup: CDR1 MNHEY, CDR2 SVGAGI. Unmatched junction bases numbered 1, after V lost 7 bases and J lost 5 bases. The CDR3 loop reads CASTRGHEQYF. CDR3 bases: TGTGCCAGCACCAGGGGGCACGAGCAGTACTTC.

This clonotype was seen many times. One end of the junction does not line up with germline, which may come from a read error. This chain connects TRBV15 to TRBJ2-6; D call uncertain. The CDR3 contains 15 residues. Germline CDR1 and CDR2: LNHNV and YYDKDF (reference sequence). The CDR3 nucleotides are TGTGCCACCAGCGGAGAGGTCCTCGGGGCCAACGTCCTGACTTTC. This codes for CATSGEVLGANVLTF.

This chain uses TRBV10-3 with TRBJ1-5; 9 bases are shared with TRBD1. The CDR3 covers 17 residues. J was trimmed by 0 bases and V by 10 bases; bases with no gene match: 13. Germline V gene data show CDR1 as ENHRY and CDR2 as SYGVKD. CDR3 DNA sequence: TGTGCCACCAGGATCCGGGACAGGGCGGATAGCAATCAGCCCCAGCATTTT. It encodes CATRIRDRADSNQPQHF.

The chain recombines TRBV10-3 with TRBJ1-5; 10 bases match TRBD1. Per the germline V gene, CDR1 is ENHRY and CDR2 is SYGVKD. Unmatched junction bases numbered 1, after V lost 6 bases and J lost 2 bases. The length of the CDR3 is 14 residues. CDR3 amino acids: CAISGTGGNQPQHF. For the CDR3, the DNA is TGTGCCATCAGCGGGACAGGGGGCAATCAGCCCCAGCATTTT.

This clonotype was observed a handful of times. The chain links TRBV7-3 to TRBJ2-2; D is undetermined. Germline CDR1 and CDR2: SGHTA and FQGTGA. The CDR3 has 15 residues. The V end was cut by 5 bases, the J end by 4 bases, with 14 bases between. CDR3 protein: CASSIDTLGTGELFF. The DNA of the CDR3 is TGTGCCAGCAGCATTGATACCCTTGGCACCGGGGAGCTGTTTTTT. The full variable domain, with the rest looked up from reference TRBV7-3 and TRBJ2-2, is GAGVSQTPSNKVTEKGKYVELRCDPISGHTALYWYRQSLGQGPEFLIYFQGTGAADDSGLPNDRFFAVRPEGSVSTLKIQRTERGDSAVYLCASSIDTLGTGELFFGEGSRLTVL.

The V and J genes are TRBV10-3 and TRBJ2-2; D possibly corresponds to TRBD1 (6 bases). The CDR3 runs to 16 residues. CDR1 and CDR2 from the germline V gene are ENHRY and SYGVKD. Trimming took off 6 bases at V and 4 bases at J, with 18 bases between the two ends. CDR3 nucleotides: TGTGCCATCAGGGAATCACGGGGACAAGGCACCGGGGAGCTGTTTTTT. Protein: CAIRESRGQGTGELFF.

Comment on this clonotype: A read error is possible here, since a much larger clone lies one base away. The V call is TRBV7-2, the J call TRBJ2-7; 12 bases align to TRBD2. This CDR3 is 14 amino acids long. CDR1 is SGHTA, CDR2 FQGNSA, per germline. The CDR3 sequence: CASTPGLAGYGQYF. In nucleotides, the CDR3 is TGTGCCAGCACTCCGGGACTAGCGGGCTACGGGCAGTACTTC.

Comments on this clonotype: With a much larger clone just one base away, this may be a read error. The chain links TRBV15 to TRBJ1-1; no reliable D call. This CDR3 region has 15 residues. The germline V gene has CDR1 LNHNV and CDR2 YYDKDF (reference sequence). CDR3 nucleotides: TGTGCCGCCAGCAGAGATTACGGATTAGGTTCGGAAGCTTTCTTT. Its translation: CAASRDYGLGSEAFF.

The chain recombines TRBV4-1 with TRBJ2-7; D might be TRBD1 (5 bases). V dropped 2 bases and J dropped 2 bases, with 10 bases sitting between them. Germline V lookup: CDR1 MGHRA, CDR2 YSYEKL. The CDR3 covers 14 residues. CDR3 nucleotide sequence: TGCGCCAGCAGCCAAACAACAGGTACCTACGAGCAGTACTTC. Protein product: CASSQTTGTYEQYF.

In this sample, this clonotype turned up many times. V and J are TRBV4-1 and TRBJ2-7; D may be TRBD1 (6 bases). V was cut by 3 bases and J by 3 bases, with 9 bases left in between. Germline V gene data show CDR1 as MGHRA and CDR2 as YSYEKL. The CDR3 covers 13 residues. The CDR3 DNA sequence: TGCGCCAGCAGCCAGGGGGCGGGCTACGAGCAGTACTTC. Its translation: CASSQGAGYEQYF.

This clonotype was seen many times. The chain has TRBV9 and TRBJ2-2; 9 nucleotides line up with TRBD1. The V gene's germline CDR1 is SGDLS and CDR2 YYNGEE. The trim removed 5 bases at V and 4 bases at J, leaving 3 bases unmatched. The CDR3 sequence is 14 residues long. CDR3 loop: CASRQGAVTGELFF. The CDR3 nucleotides read TGTGCCAGCAGACAGGGGGCGGTCACCGGGGAGCTGTTTTTT.

The rearrangement joins TRBV6-5 to TRBJ1-1; 7 bases align to TRBD1. This CDR3 contains 14 residues. Trimming at V came to 7 bases and at J to 5 bases, leaving 10 bases not matched to a gene. Germline V gene lookup returns CDR1 MNHEY and CDR2 SVGAGI. The DNA of the CDR3 is TGTGCCAGCAACGGCGACAGGGTTTGGACTGAAGCTTTCTTT. Translated, it gives CASNGDRVWTEAFF.

V is TRBV12-3 or TRBV12-4 and J is TRBJ2-5, with D possibly TRBD1 on 6 matching bases. The CDR3 is made up of 15 amino acids. The ends were cut back, 5 bases at V and 4 bases at J, with 17 bases in the middle. The CDR3 here is CASSPATGSGETQYF. The DNA of the CDR3 is TGTGCCAGCAGTCCAGCCACAGGGAGTGGAGAGACCCAGTACTTC.

The chain is built from TRBV10-3 and TRBJ1-5; tentative D call: TRBD1 (5 bases). The CDR3 has 14 residues. Trimming shortened V by 11 bases and J by 3 bases, and 17 bases separated the two germline ends. Germline-derived CDR1 and CDR2 are ENHRY and SYGVKD. The CDR3 here is CAWGENGTNQPQHF. CDR3 DNA: TGTGCCTGGGGGGAAAACGGGACCAATCAGCCCCAGCATTTT.

In its sample, this clonotype was seen a few times. This sequence joins TRBV5-4 and TRBJ2-2, with D possibly TRBD2 on 5 matching bases. This CDR3 has 13 residues. Germline V lookup: CDR1 SGHNT, CDR2 YYREEE (reference sequence). V was trimmed by 2 bases and J by 6 bases, leaving 8 bases between them. The CDR3 region has the DNA TGTGCCAGCAGCTTACGGGGTGCCGGGGAGCTGTTTTTT. Protein: CASSLRGAGELFF. The full variable domain, in which reference TRBV5-4 and TRBJ2-2 provide the parts outside the CDR3, is ETGVTQSPTHLIKTRGQQVTLRCSSQSGHNTVSWYQQALGQGPQFIFQYYREEENGRGNFPPRFSGLQFPNYSSELNVNALELDDSALYLCASSLRGAGELFFGEGSRLTVL.

This clonotype came up a few times. V and J are TRBV6-6 and TRBJ1-5; D is unresolved. Trimming cost V 2 bases and J 0 bases, with 8 bases left between them. The CDR3 consists of 15 residues. Looked up from germline, CDR1 is MNHNY and CDR2 is SVGAGI (reference sequence). The CDR3 DNA follows: TGTGCCAGCAGTTACGAGCTGGGTAGCAATCAGCCCCAGCATTTT. It translates to CASSYELGSNQPQHF.

The genes are TRBV12-3 or TRBV12-4 and TRBJ2-5; 9 bases are shared with TRBD1. Trimming took 6 bases from V and 5 from J; bases not matched to a gene: 4. The CDR3 has 13 amino acids. CDR3 sequence reads: CASRVDRGETQYF. Here the CDR3 DNA reads TGTGCCAGCAGGGTGGACAGGGGTGAGACCCAGTACTTC.

This clonotype has ten or more counts. The chain employs TRBV7-9 and TRBJ2-7, with 14 positions matching TRBD2. Germline V gene sequence: CDR1 SEHNR, CDR2 FQNEAQ (reference sequence). V was clipped by 4 bases and J by 4 bases; unmatched bases: 3. There are 15 residues in the CDR3. CDR3 amino acids: CASSSWTSGRYEQYF. CDR3 in DNA: TGTGCCAGCAGCTCCTGGACTAGCGGGAGGTACGAGCAGTACTTC.

This clonotype was found a few times. This chain uses TRBV20-1 with TRBJ2-5; 8 nucleotides align to TRBD1. CDR3 length: 15 residues. Per the germline V gene, CDR1 is DFQATT and CDR2 is SNEGSKA (reference sequence). V lost 4 bases, J lost 1 base, and 8 bases stayed unmatched. The CDR3 here is CSATDRDLTQETQYF. CDR3 bases: TGCAGTGCTACGGACAGGGACCTAACCCAAGAGACCCAGTACTTC.

About this clonotype itself: Since a much larger clone is just one base distant, this may be a read error. V usage is TRBV10-2 and J usage is TRBJ2-7; 7 bases align to TRBD2. Germline V gene sequence: CDR1 WSHSY, CDR2 SAAADI. This CDR3 is built from 13 residues. As DNA, the CDR3 is TGCGCCAGCAGTGGGCCGGGAGGCGACGAGCAGTGCTTC. It yields the protein CASSGPGGDEQCF.

The chain carries TRBV12-3 or TRBV12-4 and TRBJ2-7, with 8 bases aligning to TRBD1. Trimming removed 5 bases from V and 7 bases from J; junction bases left unmatched: 10. This CDR3 has 14 amino acids. The CDR3 protein is CASSPLGGQGEQYF. CDR3 DNA: TGTGCCAGCAGTCCCCTTGGAGGACAGGGAGAGCAGTACTTC.

Remarks on this clonotype: The junction and the germline gene differ at one end; a read error may be behind it. The V gene is TRBV20-1, the J gene TRBJ2-7, with TRBD1 identical over 7 bases. CDR3 length: 14 residues. Germline lookup yields CDR1 DFQATT and CDR2 SNEGSKA (reference sequence). DNA of the CDR3: TGCAGTACTAGGACAGACAGGGTCCCCTACGAGCAGTACTTC. Translation gives CSTRTDRVPYEQYF.

V usage is TRBV7-2 and J usage is TRBJ2-7; D gene unclear. Germline CDR1 is SGHTA and CDR2 is FQGNSA. CDR3 length: 16 residues. Trimming cost V 1 base and J 0 bases, with 13 bases left between them. CDR3 protein: CASSLVRVPHSYEQYF. The CDR3 DNA is TGTGCCAGCAGCTTAGTTCGGGTCCCTCACTCCTACGAGCAGTACTTC.